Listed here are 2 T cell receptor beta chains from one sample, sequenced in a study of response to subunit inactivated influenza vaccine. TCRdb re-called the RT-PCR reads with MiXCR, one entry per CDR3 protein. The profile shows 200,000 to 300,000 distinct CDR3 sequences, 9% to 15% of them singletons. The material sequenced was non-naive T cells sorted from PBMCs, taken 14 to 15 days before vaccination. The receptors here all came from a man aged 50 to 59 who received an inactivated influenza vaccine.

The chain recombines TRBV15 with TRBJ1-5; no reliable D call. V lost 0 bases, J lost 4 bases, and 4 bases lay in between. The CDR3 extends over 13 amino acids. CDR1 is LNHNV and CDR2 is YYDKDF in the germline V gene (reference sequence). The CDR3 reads CATSRDGNQPQHF. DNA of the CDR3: TGTGCCACCAGCAGAGATGGGAATCAGCCCCAGCATTTT.

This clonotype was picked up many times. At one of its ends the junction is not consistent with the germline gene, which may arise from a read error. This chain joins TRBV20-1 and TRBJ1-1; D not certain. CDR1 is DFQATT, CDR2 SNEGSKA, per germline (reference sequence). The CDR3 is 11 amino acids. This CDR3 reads CSARDHDEAFF. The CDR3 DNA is TGCAGTGCCAGAGACCACGATGAAGCTTTCTTT.